These T cell receptor beta chains were read from a single sample in a study of blood T cell repertoires in COVID-19. Measured with immunoSEQ multiplex PCR; TCRdb has only the in-frame clones, and not every one. The sample shows about half a million clones, about 91% of them seen only once. Sequencing was performed on peripheral blood. The source is a man in his late teens or twenties with COVID-19, enrolled during active disease. Both conserved end residues are part of each CDR3. A D gene is named only where the DNA matches it firmly. Clone size is given for some rows only: seen once, a few or many times, or a class if the clone is expanded.

V: TRBV3-1/TRBV3-2; D: .; size: few; J: TRBJ2-7; CDR3: CASSPPVGVHEQYF; DNA: TGTGCCAGCAGCCCCCCGGTCGGGGTCCACGAGCAGTACTTC
V: TRBV3-1/TRBV3-2; D: .; size: .; J: TRBJ1-1; CDR3: CASSQELLVGEAFF; DNA: TGTGCCAGCAGCCAAGAATTGTTGGTCGGTGAAGCTTTCTTT
V: TRBV18; D: .; size: .; J: TRBJ1-6; CDR3: CASSPTEDNSPLHF; DNA: TGTGCCAGCTCACCTACAGAAGATAATTCACCCCTCCACTTT
V: TRBV18; D: .; size: .; J: TRBJ2-7; CDR3: CASSLAARGYEQYF; DNA: TGTGCCAGCTCACTTGCAGCCAGGGGCTACGAGCAGTACTTC
V: TRBV2; D: TRBD2; size: .; J: TRBJ2-7; CDR3: CASSRGLAGSYEQYF; DNA: TGTGCCAGCAGTAGGGGACTAGCGGGGTCCTACGAGCAGTACTTC
V: TRBV19; D: .; size: .; J: TRBJ1-4; CDR3: CASSLVGGERGEKLFF; DNA: TGTGCCAGTAGTCTGGTTGGGGGCGAAAGAGGCGAAAAACTGTTTTTT
V: TRBV7-8; D: .; size: once; J: TRBJ1-6; CDR3: CASNEGRSYNSPLHF; DNA: TGTGCCAGCAACGAGGGGAGGTCCTATAATTCACCCCTCCACTTT
V: TRBV7-3; D: TRBD2; size: .; J: TRBJ2-1; CDR3: CASSSRLAGRNEQFF; DNA: TGTGCCAGCAGCTCCAGACTAGCGGGACGAAATGAGCAGTTCTTC
V: TRBV11-3; D: .; size: .; J: TRBJ1-6; CDR3: CASSLVAQSNSPLHF; DNA: TGTGCCAGCAGCTTAGTGGCCCAGTCCAATTCACCCCTCCACTTT
V: TRBV25-1; D: TRBD1; size: .; J: TRBJ2-3; CDR3: CASSPGGQRTDTQYF; DNA: TGTGCCAGCAGTCCAGGGGGCCAACGCACAGATACGCAGTATTTT
V: TRBV24-1; D: .; size: once; J: TRBJ2-5; CDR3: CATSIPEGRGETQYF; DNA: TGTGCCACCAGTATACCCGAGGGCCGGGGAGAGACCCAGTACTTC
V: TRBV24-1; D: TRBD2; size: .; J: TRBJ2-5; CDR3: CATSDGSGAQETQYF; DNA: TGTGCCACCAGTGATGGTAGCGGGGCGCAAGAGACCCAGTACTTC
V: TRBV3-1/TRBV3-2; D: .; size: .; J: TRBJ1-3; CDR3: CASSQVSSGNTIYF; DNA: TGTGCCAGCAGCCAAGTCAGCTCTGGAAACACCATATATTTT
V: TRBV30; D: TRBD2; size: .; J: TRBJ2-7; CDR3: CAWSVKAGASYEQYF; DNA: TGTGCCTGGAGTGTAAAGGCGGGAGCCTCCTACGAGCAGTACTTC
V: TRBV15; D: .; size: .; J: TRBJ1-1; CDR3: CATSRAGLLAEAFF; DNA: TGTGCCACCAGCAGAGCCGGACTTCTGGCTGAAGCTTTCTTT
V: TRBV6-5; D: .; size: .; J: TRBJ2-2; CDR3: CASSYSGTWNTGELFF; DNA: TGTGCCAGCAGTTACTCAGGGACATGGAACACCGGGGAGCTGTTTTTT
V: TRBV28; D: TRBD2; size: .; J: TRBJ2-5; CDR3: CASSLTSTQETQYF; DNA: TGTGCCAGCAGTTTGACTAGCACGCAAGAGACCCAGTACTTC
V: TRBV18; D: .; size: .; J: TRBJ1-2; CDR3: CASSPPFGDLGYGYTF; DNA: TGTGCCAGCTCACCACCGTTCGGGGATCTTGGCTATGGCTACACCTTC
V: TRBV9; D: .; size: .; J: TRBJ1-1; CDR3: CASSKGGTEAFF; DNA: TGTGCCAGCAGCAAAGGGGGAACTGAAGCTTTCTTT
V: TRBV5-1; D: .; size: .; J: TRBJ2-3; CDR3: CASSSSEGTDTQYF; DNA: TGCGCCAGCAGCTCTAGCGAGGGCACAGATACGCAGTATTTT
V: TRBV19; D: TRBD2; size: .; J: TRBJ2-7; CDR3: CASSTSSGGLNEQYF; DNA: TGTGCCAGTAGTACCTCTAGCGGGGGGCTTAACGAGCAGTACTTC